The 27 T cell receptor beta chains listed next were all sequenced from one sample in a study of blood T cell repertoires in COVID-19. The assay was immunoSEQ multiplex PCR, and TCRdb's table has in-frame clones only and misses some. This table holds 200,000 to 300,000 clones, around 80% found once. Sequenced input: peripheral blood. The receptors here all came from a man between 60 and 75 years old with acute or convalescent COVID-19.

The V call is TRBV5-1, the J call TRBJ1-1, with a tentative D call TRBD1 (5 bases). In germline, CDR1 is SGHRS, CDR2 YFSETQ. This CDR3 spans 14 amino acids. Trimming took off 5 bases at V and 2 bases at J, with 13 bases between the two ends. The CDR3 reads CASRWTFGNTEAFF. CDR3 coding DNA: TGCGCCAGCAGATGGACATTCGGAAACACTGAAGCTTTCTTT. The full variable domain, completed using reference TRBV5-1 and TRBJ1-1, is KAGVTQTPRYLIKTRGQQVTLSCSPISGHRSVSWYQQTPGQGLQFLFEYFSETQRNKGNFPGRFSGRQFSNSRSEMNVSTLELGDSALYLCASRWTFGNTEAFFGQGTRLTVV.

The chain combines TRBV2 with TRBJ1-5; 7 positions agree with TRBD1. Germline CDR1 SNHLY, CDR2 FYNNEI. This CDR3 has 17 amino acids. Unmatched junction bases numbered 19, after V lost 9 bases and J lost 5 bases. The CDR3 bases are TGTGCCAGTTCCGGGCGCGGTGGCCACAGGGGTCATCAGCCCCAGCATTTT. Protein product: CASSGRGGHRGHQPQHF.

The chain combines TRBV6-5 with TRBJ2-7; D perhaps matches TRBD1 (6 bases). Germline-derived CDR1 and CDR2 are MNHEY and SVGAGI. V gave up 7 bases and J gave up 6 bases, with 19 bases separating them. CDR3 length: 14 amino acids. CDR3 region: CASKPGHSGLEQYF. CDR3 in DNA: TGTGCCAGCAAGCCGGGACACTCGGGTCTCGAGCAGTACTTC.

This sequence joins TRBV28 and TRBJ1-5, with no clear D. The CDR3 totals 14 residues. Germline V lookup: CDR1 MDHEN, CDR2 SYDVKM. The V end was cut by 0 bases, the J end by 2 bases, with 5 bases between. This chain's CDR3 is CASSLWGGNQPQHF. As DNA, the CDR3 is TGTGCCAGCAGTTTATGGGGCGGCAATCAGCCCCAGCATTTT.

V gene TRBV7-3 combines with J gene TRBJ2-1; TRBD2 matches 16 bases. CDR1 is SGHTA, CDR2 FQGTGA, per germline. This CDR3 is built from 16 residues. V lost 5 bases, J lost 10 bases, and 8 bases stayed unmatched. The CDR3: CASSPGTSGGAWEQFF. The CDR3 DNA follows: TGTGCCAGCAGCCCCGGGACTAGCGGGGGGGCCTGGGAGCAGTTCTTC.

CDR3 region: CASRRDRESSYEQYF. In nucleotides, the CDR3 is TGTGCCAGCAGGCGAGACAGGGAGAGCTCCTACGAGCAGTACTTC. The rearrangement joins TRBV6-5 to TRBJ2-7; TRBD1 aligns across 7 bases. This CDR3 comprises 15 residues. The germline V gene encodes CDR1 MNHEY and CDR2 SVGAGI. V shed 6 bases, J shed 0 bases, and the junction held 8 bases outside the gene matches.

This clone came up a few times. The chain links TRBV28 to TRBJ1-1; D is possibly TRBD1 (6 bases). V lost 2 bases and J 11 bases, leaving 12 bases between the germline ends. Per germline, CDR1 MDHEN and CDR2 SYDVKM. The CDR3 length is 12 residues. As DNA, the CDR3 is TGTGCCAGCAGTTTAGGGCGGCAGGGGGCTTTCTTT. Residues: CASSLGRQGAFF. Using reference TRBV28 and TRBJ1-1 for the parts outside the CDR3, the full variable domain is DVKVTQSSRYLVKRTGEKVFLECVQDMDHENMFWYRQDPGLGLRLIYFSYDVKMKEKGDIPEGYSVSREKKERFSLILESASTNQTSMYLCASSLGRQGAFFGQGTRLTVV.

The chain is built from TRBV7-3 and TRBJ2-6, with D uncertain. V was shortened by 4 bases and J by 3 bases, with 10 bases between the two germline ends. Germline values: CDR1 SGHTA, CDR2 FQGTGA. The CDR3 is 15 residues long. CDR3 loop: CASSYPGGGANVLTF. CDR3 sequence (DNA): TGTGCCAGCAGCTACCCAGGTGGTGGGGCCAACGTCCTGACTTTC.

V usage is TRBV4-1 and J usage is TRBJ2-2; D perhaps matches TRBD1 (6 bases). V lost 0 bases, J lost 0 bases, and 11 bases lay in between. The CDR3 is 17 residues long. Germline-derived CDR1 and CDR2 are MGHRA and YSYEKL. The CDR3 loop reads CASSQDLAGANTGELFF. CDR3 bases: TGCGCCAGCAGCCAAGATCTTGCAGGGGCGAACACCGGGGAGCTGTTTTTT.

This chain uses TRBV27 with TRBJ2-2; D ambiguous. Germline assignment: CDR1 MNHEY and CDR2 SMNVEV (reference sequence). The CDR3 runs 13 residues. Trimming pared 2 bases from V and 3 bases from J, leaving 4 bases between. The CDR3 nucleotides read TGTGCCAGCAGTTTACAGGACACCGGGGAGCTGTTTTTT. It encodes CASSLQDTGELFF.

The CDR3 is CASSPRLAGGAETQYF. The CDR3 DNA follows: TGTGCCAGCAGCCCGAGACTAGCGGGGGGGGCTGAGACCCAGTACTTC. V gene TRBV5-4 combines with J gene TRBJ2-5, with 14 bases identical to TRBD2. The length of the CDR3 is 16 residues. In germline, CDR1 is SGHNT, CDR2 YYREEE (reference sequence). J gave up 5 bases and V 4 bases, and 7 bases lay outside the gene matches.

The chain is built from TRBV20-1 and TRBJ2-3; TRBD2 aligns across 9 bases. The CDR3 is 15 residues long. Germline V gives CDR1 DFQATT, CDR2 SNEGSKA (reference sequence). Losses at the gene ends were 6 bases for V and 4 bases for J; bases not matched to a gene: 11. The CDR3 loop reads CSASQSRGGADTQYF. CDR3 nucleotides: TGCAGTGCCAGTCAGTCGCGGGGGGGGGCAGATACGCAGTATTTT.

The sample holds one count of this clone. Germline is not matched at one junction end, which may reflect a read error. This chain links TRBV6-2 or TRBV6-3 with TRBJ2-6; 7 positions agree with TRBD1. Germline V lookup: CDR1 MNHEY, CDR2 SVGEGT. The CDR3 spans 16 residues. In DNA, the CDR3 is TGTGCCAGCAGTTACGGGGTTAAACAGGGGTCCCGATCCCATCTTTTC. This gives the protein CASSYGVKQGSRSHLF.

The chain is built from TRBV4-3 and TRBJ2-7, with D uncertain. V was clipped by 3 bases and J by 1 base, with 10 bases between them. This CDR3 contains 14 residues. The germline gives CDR1 LGHNA, CDR2 YSLEER. CDR3 sequence reads: CASSHNQASYEQYF. CDR3 nucleotides: TGCGCCAGCAGCCACAACCAAGCTTCCTACGAGCAGTACTTC.

The chain is built from TRBV7-2 and TRBJ2-1; perhaps TRBD2 as D (5 bases). Looked up from germline, CDR1 is SGHTA and CDR2 is FQGNSA. The CDR3 has 14 residues. V was shortened by 2 bases and J by 6 bases, with 11 bases between the two germline ends. This chain's CDR3 is CASSLRGVGNEQFF. The CDR3 DNA follows: TGTGCCAGCAGCTTACGGGGAGTAGGCAATGAGCAGTTCTTC.

The CDR3 region has the DNA TGTGCCACCAGTGAGTATGGGACTAGCGGCATCTCCTACAATGAGCAGTTCTTC. It specifies CATSEYGTSGISYNEQFF. V is TRBV24-1 and J is TRBJ2-1, with TRBD2 matching 11 bases. V was clipped by 4 bases and J by 0 bases; unmatched bases: 7. Germline values: CDR1 KGHDR, CDR2 SFDVKD. The CDR3 has 18 amino acids.

Only one count was recorded for this clone. The rearrangement links TRBV5-6 to TRBJ1-1; weak D call: TRBD1 (5 bases). Trimming stripped 3 bases from V and 1 base from J, with 13 bases between. Germline V CDR1 and CDR2: SGHDT, YYEEEE. The CDR3 covers 15 residues. The CDR3 here is CASSWRAGTNTEAFF. Here the CDR3 DNA reads TGTGCCAGCAGCTGGAGAGCGGGGACGAACACTGAAGCTTTCTTT.

This chain uses TRBV5-1 with TRBJ1-1; the D gene is possibly TRBD1 (6 bases). The CDR3 is made up of 16 amino acids. Deletions cut 3 bases from V and 4 bases from J, with 19 bases between. CDR1 and CDR2 from the germline V gene are SGHRS and YFSETQ. The CDR3: CASSSKNQGLSTEAFF. CDR3 sequence (DNA): TGCGCCAGCAGCTCCAAGAACCAGGGGCTGAGCACTGAAGCTTTCTTT.

The chain links TRBV5-4 to TRBJ2-5; 10 positions agree with TRBD2. CDR1 and CDR2 (germline): SGHNT, YYREEE (reference sequence). The J segment lost 4 bases and the V segment lost 6 bases, leaving 9 bases of the junction unmatched. The CDR3 has 15 amino acids. The CDR3 DNA follows: TGTGCCAGCAAACCAAGCGGGGGGGCTTCAGAGACCCAGTACTTC. This translates into CASKPSGGASETQYF.

This chain's CDR3 is CASRPSGGYSYEQYF. CDR3 sequence (DNA): TGTGCCAGCAGACCTAGCGGGGGTTATTCCTACGAGCAGTACTTC. The chain combines TRBV6-5 with TRBJ2-7; 10 bases match TRBD2. After removal of 6 bases from V and 1 base from J, the junction contained 6 bases not matched to a gene. CDR3 length: 15 amino acids. Germline V gives CDR1 MNHEY, CDR2 SVGAGI.

The rearrangement links TRBV14 to TRBJ2-6; 10 bases are a match to TRBD1. Germline lookup yields CDR1 SGHDN and CDR2 FVKESK. The CDR3 is 17 amino acids. J gave up 3 bases and V 4 bases, and 6 bases lay outside the gene matches. In nucleotides, the CDR3 is TGTGCCAGCAGCCCTAGACAGGGGGCGCTTGGGGCCAACGTCCTGACTTTC. It yields the protein CASSPRQGALGANVLTF.

The chain is built from TRBV4-1 and TRBJ2-7; TRBD1 agrees at 8 bases. CDR3 size: 15 residues. Germline V lookup: CDR1 MGHRA, CDR2 YSYEKL. V gave up 6 bases and J gave up 2 bases; unmatched junction bases: 9. The CDR3 DNA reads as TGCGCCAGCAGGATAGGGACAGGAGGAGCCTACGAGCAGTACTTC. It translates to CASRIGTGGAYEQYF.

In this sample, this clone turned up once. The rearrangement links TRBV5-6 to TRBJ1-4; D remains ambiguous. This CDR3 contains 13 residues. Trimming left V 0 bases short and J 6 bases short, with 6 bases between. Germline lookup yields CDR1 SGHDT and CDR2 YYEEEE. This chain's CDR3 is CASSLDTDEKLFF. CDR3 nucleotides: TGTGCCAGCAGCTTGGACACCGATGAAAAACTGTTTTTT.

The chain employs TRBV2 and TRBJ2-1; D might be TRBD1 (7 bases). Germline V lookup: CDR1 SNHLY, CDR2 FYNNEI. This CDR3 spans 15 amino acids. Trimming removed 5 bases at V and 3 bases at J, with 14 bases between. CDR3 DNA sequence: TGTGCCAGCAGTTACCAGGGGGGTTTCTACAATGAGCAGTTCTTC. It specifies CASSYQGGFYNEQFF.

V usage is TRBV4-1 and J usage is TRBJ2-4; D possibly corresponds to TRBD2 (6 bases). The CDR3 spans 18 residues. Looked up from germline, CDR1 is MGHRA and CDR2 is YSYEKL. V was pared by 0 bases and J by 0 bases, with 15 bases between. CDR3 nucleotides: TGCGCCAGCAGCCAAGATCCGCGGGGTAGCAAAGCCAAAAACATTCAGTACTTC. Translation gives CASSQDPRGSKAKNIQYF.

The chain couples TRBV5-1 to TRBJ2-2; 13 positions match TRBD2. This CDR3 is built from 20 residues. Germline V gene data show CDR1 as SGHRS and CDR2 as YFSETQ. The trim removed 0 bases at V and 6 bases at J, leaving 14 bases unmatched. This CDR3 is CASSLVWTSGRGTTPGELFF. The DNA of the CDR3 is TGCGCCAGCAGCTTGGTGTGGACTAGCGGGAGAGGCACCACCCCCGGGGAGCTGTTTTTT.

The J gene is TRBJ2-5, the V gene TRBV7-3, with TRBD1 matching 7 bases. The V segment lost 4 bases and the J segment 4 bases; nucleotides outside the gene matches: 9. There are 15 residues in the CDR3. Germline V gene sequence: CDR1 SGHTA, CDR2 FQGTGA. CDR3 amino acids: CASSYRGSLVETQYF. In DNA form, the CDR3 reads TGTGCCAGCAGCTACAGGGGATCATTAGTAGAGACCCAGTACTTC. Filled out from reference TRBV7-3 and TRBJ2-5, the complete variable domain reads GAGVSQTPSNKVTEKGKYVELRCDPISGHTALYWYRQSLGQGPEFLIYFQGTGAADDSGLPNDRFFAVRPEGSVSTLKIQRTERGDSAVYLCASSYRGSLVETQYFGPGTRLLVL.